This T cell receptor beta chain was recorded in a study of blood T cell repertoires in COVID-19. Across the study: T cells, B-cell-depleted T cells, or PBMCs provided the cDNA or gDNA that served as material.

Assay: immunoSEQ multiplex PCR; the TCRdb copy retains only in-frame clones and omits some. This table has 40,000 or so clones, 75% to 85% appearing once. CDR3 length: 16 residues. Germline CDR1 and CDR2: LGHNT and FRNRAP. Between the trimmed V and J ends, which lost 3 bases and 4 bases, there was a span of 18 bases. The rearrangement joins TRBV12-5 to TRBJ1-2; a weak D match, TRBD1 (6 bases). Sequenced: peripheral blood. This clonotype was obtained from a man between 65 and 85 years old with acute or convalescent COVID-19. The CDR3 DNA reads TGTGCTAGTGGTTTCGGGGGGCCCCAAGCCCTCTATGGCTACACCTTC. It is translated as CASGFGGPQALYGYTF.